The 5 T cell receptor beta chains reported below all come from one sample, sequenced in a study of technical replicates of blood from several donors. Sequencing was performed with immunoSEQ multiplex PCR; in TCRdb, only in-frame clones are kept and a portion is missing. The table shows over 70,000 clones, with just over 95% occurring only once. Sequencing input: T cells isolated from PBMCs. The origin of the receptors is a human donor in good health.

The V call is TRBV4-2, the J call TRBJ1-3; maybe TRBD1 (6 bases). Trimming removed 3 bases at V and 0 bases at J, with 15 bases between. The CDR3 is 17 residues long. In germline, CDR1 is LGHNA, CDR2 YNFKEQ. CDR3 DNA sequence: TGTGCCAGCAGCCATGACCTCAGGGGAAGCTCTGGAAACACCATATATTTT. It translates to CASSHDLRGSSGNTIYF.

DNA of the CDR3: TGCGCCAGCAGCTTGTGGGACAGTTTGTTACCCGAGCAGTACTTC. This encodes CASSLWDSLLPEQYF. The chain uses TRBV5-1 and TRBJ2-7; TRBD1 matches 7 bases. The junction had 10 bases not matched to a gene; V was cut back by 1 base and J by 6 bases. This CDR3 is 15 amino acids long. CDR1 is SGHRS and CDR2 is YFSETQ in the germline V gene. The full variable domain, completed using reference TRBV5-1 and TRBJ2-7, is KAGVTQTPRYLIKTRGQQVTLSCSPISGHRSVSWYQQTPGQGLQFLFEYFSETQRNKGNFPGRFSGRQFSNSRSEMNVSTLELGDSALYLCASSLWDSLLPEQYFGPGTRLTVT.

The chain combines TRBV5-1 with TRBJ2-3, with TRBD1 matching 8 bases. The V and J ends lost 0 bases and 4 bases, in that order; junction bases with no gene match: 4. The germline V gene has CDR1 SGHRS and CDR2 YFSETQ. The CDR3 is 15 amino acids. The CDR3 sequence is CASSLGQGYADTQYF. In DNA form, the CDR3 reads TGCGCCAGCAGCTTGGGACAGGGGTATGCAGATACGCAGTATTTT.

The chain carries TRBV10-2 and TRBJ1-1, with 8 bases identical to TRBD1. The CDR3 is 17 residues long. In germline, CDR1 is WSHSY, CDR2 SAAADI. V trimming: 1 base; J trimming: 6 bases; junction bases outside the gene matches: 13. The DNA of the CDR3 is TGCGCCAGCAGTGAGTGGGTTTGGAGACAGGGGAGCGCTGAAGCTTTCTTT. It translates to CASSEWVWRQGSAEAFF.

J is TRBJ1-1 and V is TRBV5-1, with TRBD1 matching over 9 bases. CDR3 length: 14 residues. Germline loops: CDR1 SGHRS, CDR2 YFSETQ. J was trimmed by 3 bases and V by 4 bases; bases with no gene match: 4. CDR3 sequence: CASSVGQGYTEAFF. The CDR3, as DNA: TGCGCCAGCAGCGTCGGACAGGGGTACACTGAAGCTTTCTTT.